These 21 T cell receptor beta chains were all obtained from the same sample, sequenced in a study of blood T cell repertoires in COVID-19. Clones were read by immunoSEQ multiplex PCR, and TCRdb kept only the in-frame ones, dropping some. Here the sample spans some 260,000 clones, 82% being singletons. The material sequenced was peripheral blood. The receptors derive from a woman aged 80 or over with active or convalescent COVID-19.

This chain links TRBV28 with TRBJ2-3; D remains ambiguous. CDR1 and CDR2 from the germline V gene are MDHEN and SYDVKM. Trimming removed 5 bases at V and 6 bases at J, with 12 bases between. This CDR3 spans 13 amino acids. The CDR3 reads CASSPYRWDTQYF. CDR3 nucleotide sequence: TGTGCCAGCAGTCCCTATCGCTGGGATACGCAGTATTTT.

In DNA form, the CDR3 reads TGCGCCAGCAGCTCGGGACAGGGTGGAAATTCACCCCTCCACTTT. Its protein product is CASSSGQGGNSPLHF. This chain uses TRBV5-1 with TRBJ1-6; TRBD1 matches 9 bases. Germline V CDR1 and CDR2: SGHRS, YFSETQ. With V trimmed by 3 bases and J by 7 bases, 5 bases remained unmatched. There are 15 residues in the CDR3.

The sample holds a few counts of this clone. This chain links TRBV3-1 (or the pseudogene TRBV3-2) with TRBJ2-1; tentatively, D is TRBD2 (6 bases). The CDR3 loop spans 16 amino acids. Deletions cut 2 bases from V and 0 bases from J, with 11 bases between. Germline CDR1 LGHDT, CDR2 YNNKEL (reference sequence). The CDR3 sequence is CASSQLPGLSYNEQFF. The CDR3 coding sequence is TGTGCCAGCAGCCAACTTCCGGGACTCTCCTACAATGAGCAGTTCTTC.

The CDR3 DNA sequence: TGTGCCACCCGGGGGTCGAACGGCTACACCTTC. As protein: CATRGSNGYTF. V gene TRBV6-5 combines with J gene TRBJ1-2; D possibly corresponds to TRBD1 (5 bases). Looked up from germline, CDR1 is MNHEY and CDR2 is SVGAGI. With 10 bases removed from V and 8 bases from J, the gap between germline ends came to 14 bases. The CDR3 has 11 residues.

The chain combines TRBV28 with TRBJ2-5; 7 bases are shared with TRBD1. Trimming removed 2 bases from V and 6 bases from J; junction bases left unmatched: 6. The CDR3 covers 14 residues. CDR1 is MDHEN and CDR2 is SYDVKM in the germline V gene. This CDR3 reads CASSLVRGPKTQYF. Written as DNA, the CDR3 is TGTGCCAGCAGTTTAGTTAGGGGGCCGAAGACCCAGTACTTC.

This clone has just one count. The chain recombines TRBV28 with TRBJ2-7, with a weak D call TRBD2 (6 bases). Germline V gene data show CDR1 as MDHEN and CDR2 as SYDVKM. V was shortened by 1 base and J by 2 bases, with 15 bases between the two germline ends. The CDR3 is made up of 16 amino acids. CDR3 residues: CASSLLAGGDAYEQYF. Written as DNA, the CDR3 is TGTGCCAGCAGTTTATTGGCGGGCGGGGACGCCTACGAGCAGTACTTC.

V is TRBV7-9 and J is TRBJ1-5; D gene unclear. In germline, CDR1 is SEHNR, CDR2 FQNEAQ (reference sequence). There are 15 residues in the CDR3. Trimming removed 1 base at V and 4 bases at J, with 11 bases between. The CDR3 DNA reads TGTGCCAGCAGCTTAGGTAGCGGCCGAAATCAGCCCCAGCATTTT. Translated: CASSLGSGRNQPQHF.

The chain has TRBV5-4 and TRBJ2-7; D gene unclear. Trimming removed 4 bases from V and 5 bases from J, with 16 bases in between. This CDR3 region has 14 residues. CDR1 and CDR2 (germline): SGHNT, YYREEE (reference sequence). CDR3 sequence: CASSPPGWVNEQYF. As DNA, the CDR3 is TGTGCCAGCAGCCCGCCGGGTTGGGTGAACGAGCAGTACTTC.

The chain combines TRBV3-1 (or the pseudogene TRBV3-2) with TRBJ1-5; 7 bases line up with TRBD1. Germline V CDR1 and CDR2: LGHDT, YNNKEL (reference sequence). The V and J ends lost 3 bases and 3 bases, in that order; junction bases with no gene match: 2. The CDR3 loop spans 14 amino acids. The DNA for the CDR3 is TGTGCCAGCAGCCAGACAGGGCTCAATCAGCCCCAGCATTTT. As protein: CASSQTGLNQPQHF.

This clone was observed a single time. The V and J genes are TRBV3-1 (or the pseudogene TRBV3-2) and TRBJ2-3, with 7 bases matching TRBD1. Germline V gives CDR1 LGHDT, CDR2 YNNKEL (reference sequence). The CDR3 has 18 residues. V lost 1 base and J lost 1; bases outside the gene matches: 11. The CDR3 loop is CASSQVSRRGPGTDTQYF. The CDR3 nucleotides read TGTGCCAGCAGCCAAGTCAGTCGTAGGGGGCCGGGCACAGATACGCAGTATTTT.

This clone was seen just once. The V and J genes are TRBV28 and TRBJ2-7; 8 positions agree with TRBD1. The CDR3 has 15 amino acids. CDR1 is MDHEN, CDR2 SYDVKM, per germline. With 4 bases clipped from V and 2 bases from J, the junction kept 7 bases outside the gene matches. CDR3: CASSSGQVGTYEQYF. CDR3 DNA: TGTGCCAGCAGTTCGGGACAGGTGGGGACCTACGAGCAGTACTTC.

The CDR3 bases are TGTGCCAGCAGTTTCGGAGACAGAAAAGCTTTCTTT. This gives the protein CASSFGDRKAFF. The rearrangement links TRBV28 to TRBJ1-1; maybe TRBD1 (5 bases). V was clipped by 3 bases and J by 9 bases, with 11 bases between them. The CDR3 runs 12 residues. From germline, CDR1 is MDHEN and CDR2 SYDVKM.

The V gene is TRBV6-5, the J gene TRBJ1-2, with 8 nucleotides matching TRBD1. The CDR3 loop spans 15 amino acids. Germline V gene data show CDR1 as MNHEY and CDR2 as SVGAGI. With 6 bases clipped from V and 0 bases from J, the junction kept 6 bases outside the gene matches. Here the CDR3 reads CASSRRTGSNYGYTF. In nucleotides, the CDR3 is TGTGCCAGCAGCCGAAGGACAGGGTCTAACTATGGCTACACCTTC.

The rearrangement links TRBV18 to TRBJ2-7; 11 bases agree with TRBD2. In germline, CDR1 is KGHSH, CDR2 LQKENI. The ends lost 4 bases at V and 5 bases at J; junction bases unmatched: 10. This CDR3 has 16 residues. In DNA, the CDR3 is TGTGCCAGCTCACAAGGTATAGCGGGAGGGCGAAACGAGCAGTACTTC. Translation gives CASSQGIAGGRNEQYF. Full variable domain (rest looked up from reference TRBV18 and TRBJ2-7): NAGVMQNPRHLVRRRGQEARLRCSPMKGHSHVYWYRQLPEEGLKFMVYLQKENIIDESGMPKERFSAEFPKEGPSILRIQQVVRGDSAAYFCASSQGIAGGRNEQYFGPGTRLTVT.

The CDR3 sequence: CASSALGEGNQPQHF. The DNA for the CDR3 is TGTGCCAGTAGTGCCCTAGGGGAGGGCAATCAGCCCCAGCATTTT. The chain couples TRBV19 to TRBJ1-5; D is possibly TRBD1 (5 bases). Germline V gene data show CDR1 as LNHDA and CDR2 as SQIVND (reference sequence). Trimming removed 5 bases at V and 2 bases at J, with 13 bases between. This CDR3 comprises 15 residues.

The chain combines TRBV5-1 with TRBJ2-3; 9 bases are a match to TRBD1. The CDR3 sequence is 18 residues long. From germline, CDR1 is SGHRS and CDR2 YFSETQ. Trimming took 5 bases from V and 1 from J; bases not matched to a gene: 14. CDR3 protein: CASRRKGGGDRGTDTQYF. CDR3 sequence (DNA): TGCGCCAGCAGACGAAAAGGAGGTGGGGACAGGGGCACAGATACGCAGTATTTT.

This clone was recorded a few times. This chain uses TRBV2 with TRBJ1-1; 9 positions agree with TRBD1. V lost 10 bases to trimming and J lost 3 bases; unmatched junction nucleotides: 6. From germline, CDR1 is SNHLY and CDR2 FYNNEI. The CDR3 is 13 amino acids. The CDR3 bases are TGTGCCACCAAGGGACAGGGCGACACTGAAGCTTTCTTT. Protein sequence: CATKGQGDTEAFF.

The chain recombines TRBV12-3 or TRBV12-4 with TRBJ1-5; no clear D. The V end lost 6 bases, the J end lost 6 bases, and 9 bases lay between the germline ends. The CDR3 runs to 12 residues. CDR3 region: CASSPVSQPQHF. The CDR3 DNA sequence: TGTGCCAGCAGCCCCGTGAGTCAGCCCCAGCATTTT.

This rearrangement joins TRBV5-5 to TRBJ1-5; a weak D match, TRBD1 (5 bases). Germline V gives CDR1 SGHKS, CDR2 YYEKEE (reference sequence). V lost 4 bases to trimming and J lost 5 bases, with 13 bases between them. CDR3 length: 14 amino acids. The DNA for the CDR3 is TGTGCCAGCAGCAGCCGGGGGATCGATCAGCCCCAGCATTTT. Its protein product is CASSSRGIDQPQHF.

The rearrangement links TRBV5-1 to TRBJ1-2; D is possibly TRBD1 (5 bases). V lost 3 bases and J lost 4, with 10 bases in between. CDR3 length: 13 residues. The germline gives CDR1 SGHRS, CDR2 YFSETQ. The CDR3 spells CASSYDRTYGYTF. The CDR3 coding sequence is TGCGCCAGCAGCTACGACAGAACCTATGGCTACACCTTC.

The chain is built from TRBV19 and TRBJ2-7, with D possibly matching TRBD2 (5 bases). The V end lost 6 bases, the J end lost 2 bases, and 14 bases lay between the germline ends. The CDR3 is 14 residues long. CDR1 and CDR2 from the germline V gene are LNHDA and SQIVND (reference sequence). CDR3 sequence reads: CASRGGGLTYEQYF. The CDR3 bases are TGTGCCAGTAGAGGCGGTGGACTTACCTACGAGCAGTACTTC.